This T cell receptor (beta chain) came from a study of sequential checkpoint blockade in melanoma. The overall study: Patients were randomized 1:1 to nivolumab-then-ipilimumab or ipilimumab-then-nivolumab first-line. Each arm's sequence ended with maintenance nivolumab.

Clones were sequenced by immunoSEQ multiplex PCR, and TCRdb holds only the in-frame ones, with some missing. The repertoire holds under 40,000 clones, 70% to 90% seen once, with around 12% in the top ten. Treatment noted: randomized to nivolumab then ipilimumab (arm A) or the reverse (arm B). No patient had prior DNA-damaging chemotherapy. Live CD3+CD8+ CD19− CD56− cells were sorted from PBMCs. This CDR3 has 11 amino acids. V was trimmed by 6 bases and J by 9 bases, leaving 12 bases between them. The V gene's germline CDR1 is SQVTM and CDR2 ANQGSEA. This clone showed up just a few times. The chain is built from TRBV29-1 and TRBJ2-1; D may be TRBD2 (6 bases). This TCR was sampled from a human donor with melanoma. The source material was CD8+ T cells sorted from blood (inferred from file names), sampled from a patient given nivolumab and ipilimumab in sequence. The CDR3 DNA sequence: TGCAGCGTAAGAACCGGGGGTGAGCAGTTCTTC. It translates to CSVRTGGEQFF.